This entry features one T cell receptor (beta chain) sequence. The antigen is undetermined. The germline V gene encodes CDR1 SNHLY and CDR2 FYNNEI. This CDR3 comprises 11 residues. V was cut by 8 bases and J by 8 bases, with 10 bases left in between. Generated by immunoSEQ multiplex PCR, the TCRdb table keeps only in-frame clones and is missing some. Here the sample spans roughly 180,000 clones, over 55% being singletons. The data were taken from a study of cytotoxic CD8 clonotypes in ibrutinib-treated CLL. Looking at the study overall: Across samples, productive templates numbered some 250,000 and productive rearrangements reached approximately 94,000 on average.

Broader study findings: Public clonotypes showed up rarely, and on treatment they shrank or held steady. Sustained-remission and progressing patients' sampling times differed. Baseline clonality exceeded age-matched healthy donors and tracked circulating CD8+ T-cell counts.

The receptor comes from a human donor with chronic lymphocytic leukemia. The chain has TRBV2 and TRBJ1-3, with D unclear. The specimen was PBMCs, collected after 24 months of ibrutinib treatment. The CDR3 protein is CASWGSDTIYF. The CDR3 DNA reads as TGTGCCAGCTGGGGATCCGACACCATATATTTT.